These 11 T cell receptor beta chains were all obtained from the same sample, sequenced in a study of blood T cell repertoires in COVID-19. Sequenced by immunoSEQ multiplex PCR; TCRdb stores in-frame clones only, minus some. The sample lists about 140,000 clones; 80% to 90% were seen once. The material sequenced was peripheral blood. The receptors were gathered from a man in his sixties with active or convalescent COVID-19.

In DNA, the CDR3 is TGTGCCAGCAGCTTATGGACAGGGCGGGAGACCCAGTACTTC. It specifies CASSLWTGRETQYF. The chain joins TRBV6-2 or TRBV6-3 to TRBJ2-5; 8 nucleotides align to TRBD1. The CDR3 runs 14 residues. The trim removed 6 bases at V and 5 bases at J, leaving 8 bases unmatched. In germline, CDR1 is MNHEY, CDR2 SVGEGT.

The sample holds one count of this clone. The gene calls are TRBV29-1 and TRBJ2-2, with TRBD1 matching over 12 bases. CDR1 SQVTM and CDR2 ANQGSEA come from the germline V gene. The J segment lost 7 bases and the V segment lost 6 bases, leaving 6 bases of the junction unmatched. This CDR3 is built from 14 residues. The CDR3 DNA follows: TGCAGCGTGCGCGGGACAGGGGGCAACGGGGAGCTGTTTTTT. Amino acid sequence: CSVRGTGGNGELFF.

CDR3 DNA sequence: TGTGCCAGCAGTTTAGTACAGGGGAACACCATATATTTT. This translates into CASSLVQGNTIYF. The chain links TRBV28 to TRBJ1-3; 7 positions agree with TRBD1. Germline V gene sequence: CDR1 MDHEN, CDR2 SYDVKM. The ends lost 2 bases at V and 7 bases at J; junction bases unmatched: 2. CDR3 size: 13 residues.

The chain uses TRBV28 and TRBJ2-4, with 8 nucleotides matching TRBD1. The CDR3 totals 15 residues. J gave up 9 bases and V 6 bases, and 13 bases lay outside the gene matches. Germline CDR1 reads MDHEN; CDR2 reads SYDVKM. DNA of the CDR3: TGTGCCAGCAGCCGGTCGGACAGGGCAGCTGGCATTCAGTACTTC. Translation: CASSRSDRAAGIQYF.

This clone was observed a few times. V usage is TRBV5-1 and J usage is TRBJ2-2, with 9 positions matching TRBD2. The J segment lost 3 bases and the V segment lost 4 bases, leaving 7 bases of the junction unmatched. The CDR3 length is 16 residues. The germline V gene encodes CDR1 SGHRS and CDR2 YFSETQ. In DNA form, the CDR3 reads TGCGCCAGCAGCCACCGTAGGACTAGCGACACCGGGGAGCTGTTTTTT. This translates into CASSHRRTSDTGELFF.

The V gene is TRBV4-2, the J gene TRBJ2-7; 8 bases line up with TRBD2. Per the germline V gene, CDR1 is LGHNA and CDR2 is YNFKEQ. This CDR3 has 16 residues. V shed 4 bases, J shed 3 bases, and the junction held 11 bases outside the gene matches. The CDR3 region has the DNA TGTGCCAGCAGCCTACAAGGGCTAGCGGGTAGCTACGAGCAGTACTTC. It encodes CASSLQGLAGSYEQYF.

The chain has TRBV7-2 and TRBJ1-4; no clear D. CDR1 is SGHTA, CDR2 FQGNSA, per germline. The CDR3 has 15 residues. The V end was cut by 1 base, the J end by 7 bases, with 13 bases between. The CDR3 loop reads CASSLGRGRSEKLFF. CDR3 DNA sequence: TGTGCCAGCAGCTTAGGTCGGGGTAGATCTGAAAAACTGTTTTTT.

The chain employs TRBV28 and TRBJ1-4, with D possibly TRBD1 on 6 matching bases. The length of the CDR3 is 15 residues. Germline CDR1 and CDR2: MDHEN and SYDVKM. Trimming removed 2 bases from V and 0 bases from J, with 7 bases in between. The CDR3 loop reads CASSLQGSTNEKLFF. The CDR3 DNA reads TGTGCCAGCAGTTTACAGGGGTCAACTAATGAAAAACTGTTTTTT. Looking up the rest from reference TRBV28 and TRBJ1-4 gives the full variable domain: DVKVTQSSRYLVKRTGEKVFLECVQDMDHENMFWYRQDPGLGLRLIYFSYDVKMKEKGDIPEGYSVSREKKERFSLILESASTNQTSMYLCASSLQGSTNEKLFFGSGTQLSVL.

The chain carries TRBV7-9 and TRBJ2-3, with TRBD1 identical over 9 bases. CDR1 is SEHNR and CDR2 is FQNEAQ in the germline V gene (reference sequence). The trim removed 8 bases at V and 2 bases at J, leaving 5 bases unmatched. This CDR3 region has 14 residues. The CDR3 nucleotides are TGTGCCAGCGGCTGGACAGGGGACACAGATACGCAGTATTTT. It is translated as CASGWTGDTDTQYF.

A single count supports this clone. The J gene is TRBJ2-2, the V gene TRBV5-6; 10 bases fit TRBD2. Trimming removed 2 bases from V and 8 bases from J; junction bases left unmatched: 9. The length of the CDR3 is 16 residues. The V gene's germline CDR1 is SGHDT and CDR2 YYEEEE. The CDR3 nucleotides are TGTGCCAGCAGCTTTTCTCTCCTAGCGGGAGCGGGGGAGCTGTTTTTT. Translating gives CASSFSLLAGAGELFF.

The chain joins TRBV7-2 to TRBJ1-2, with D possibly being TRBD1 (6 bases). CDR3 length: 14 amino acids. The V gene's germline CDR1 is SGHTA and CDR2 FQGNSA. Trimming stripped 0 bases from V and 4 bases from J, with 9 bases between. CDR3: CASSLATGSYGYTF. CDR3 nucleotides: TGTGCCAGCAGCTTAGCGACAGGCTCCTATGGCTACACCTTC.